The 4 T cell receptor beta chains below all came from one sample that was sequenced in a study of T cells in Graves' hyperthyroidism and ophthalmopathy. RNA transcripts were the template for amplifying TCR beta CDR3 regions. A set of HTBI primers served as the primers for a first-round RT-PCR of the TCR CDR3. TCRdb reanalysed the multiplex PCR reads using MiXCR and keeps one entry per CDR3 protein. Among 50,000 to 75,000 distinct CDR3 sequences listed, roughly 50% were seen once. The sequenced material came from blood. The origin of the receptors is a woman in her twenties or thirties with Graves' ophthalmopathy.

At least ten counts were recorded for this clonotype. V and J are TRBV12-3 or TRBV12-4 and TRBJ1-1; TRBD1 matches at 10 bases. V trimming: 6 bases; J trimming: 4 bases; junction bases outside the gene matches: 2. The CDR3 extends over 13 amino acids. This CDR3 reads CASSWTGGTEAFF. The CDR3 nucleotides read TGTGCCAGCAGCTGGACAGGGGGCACTGAAGCTTTCTTT.

V and J are TRBV29-1 and TRBJ2-1; 11 nucleotides agree with TRBD1. CDR3 length: 13 residues. V lost 7 bases, J lost 6 bases, and 5 bases stayed unmatched. The germline V gene encodes CDR1 SQVTM and CDR2 ANQGSEA. The CDR3 loop reads CSAGTGGSNEQFF. CDR3 bases: TGCAGCGCCGGGACAGGGGGGAGCAATGAGCAGTTCTTC.

Remarks on this clonotype: Here the CDR3 omits its conserved ending phenylalanine or tryptophan, so a read error is the likely source. The V call is TRBV24-1, the J call TRBJ2-5; TRBD2 matches at 8 bases. The CDR3 is 16 residues long. Germline CDR1 reads KGHDR; CDR2 reads SFDVKD. The CDR3: CATSASGSSGQETQYI. CDR3 coding DNA: TGTGCCACCAGCGCTAGCGGGTCGAGCGGACAAGAGACACAGTACATC.

The V gene is TRBV7-8, the J gene TRBJ2-2; 12 nucleotides align to TRBD2. This CDR3 is 16 amino acids long. V was clipped by 3 bases and J by 7 bases; unmatched bases: 6. CDR1 SGHVS and CDR2 FQNEAQ come from the germline V gene. The CDR3 DNA sequence: TGTGCCAGCAGCTTCGGACTAGCGGGACGTCACGGGGAGCTGTTTTTT. This translates into CASSFGLAGRHGELFF.